One sample yielded the 18 T cell receptor beta chains listed below, sequenced in a study of T-cell reconstitution after alpha-beta-depleted transplantation in children. During its preparation, the TCRbeta library received unique molecular identifiers. TCRdb re-derived calls from the PCR reads in MiXCR, one entry per CDR3 protein. The sample lists around 200,000 distinct CDR3 sequences, roughly 9% occurring once. Sequencing used PBMCs from the stem cell graft donor, obtained from the stem cell graft. Source of these receptors: a human donor who donated a stem cell graft to a child with acute lymphoblastic leukemia.

The rearrangement uses TRBV5-1 and TRBJ1-2, with D tentatively TRBD1 (6 bases). The CDR3 loop spans 15 amino acids. In germline, CDR1 is SGHRS, CDR2 YFSETQ. V lost 3 bases and J lost 6, with 18 bases in between. CDR3 amino acids: CASSSKETGSDGYTF. The CDR3 bases are TGCGCCAGCAGCTCTAAAGAAACAGGGTCTGATGGCTACACCTTC.

This clonotype was counted a few times. V usage is TRBV20-1 and J usage is TRBJ2-1; TRBD2 agrees at 12 bases. This CDR3 spans 15 amino acids. Unmatched junction bases numbered 7, after V lost 3 bases and J lost 7 bases. CDR1 is DFQATT, CDR2 SNEGSKA, per germline (reference sequence). CDR3 DNA: TGCAGTGCTAGCTTATCTAGCGGGGGGGGAAATGAGCAGTTCTTC. This encodes CSASLSSGGGNEQFF.

The V and J genes are TRBV5-1 and TRBJ2-7; maybe TRBD2 (6 bases). Trimming left V 0 bases short and J 4 bases short, with 14 bases between. The germline CDR1 and CDR2 sequences are SGHRS and YFSETQ. This CDR3 comprises 15 residues. Written as DNA, the CDR3 is TGCGCCAGCAGCTTGGTAGGCGGGGCTCGGTACGAGCAGTACTTC. Translating gives CASSLVGGARYEQYF. Variable domain in full (rest from reference TRBV5-1 and TRBJ2-7): KAGVTQTPRYLIKTRGQQVTLSCSPISGHRSVSWYQQTPGQGLQFLFEYFSETQRNKGNFPGRFSGRQFSNSRSEMNVSTLELGDSALYLCASSLVGGARYEQYFGPGTRLTVT.

This clonotype appeared a few times. The chain uses TRBV5-1 and TRBJ2-6; maybe TRBD1 (6 bases). Germline CDR1 and CDR2: SGHRS and YFSETQ. Trimming removed 5 bases at V and 3 bases at J, with 12 bases between. The CDR3 covers 15 residues. CDR3 in DNA: TGCGCCAGCAGTCCTACAGGGTTTGGGGCCAACGTCCTGACTTTC. It translates to CASSPTGFGANVLTF.

The chain recombines TRBV10-1 with TRBJ1-2, with unresolved D. V lost 3 bases and J lost 10, with 12 bases in between. The CDR3 has 12 amino acids. CDR1 WNHNN and CDR2 SYGVQD come from the germline V gene (reference sequence). CDR3 DNA sequence: TGCGCCAGCAGTGATACGCGTCATCCCTACACCTTC. Its protein is CASSDTRHPYTF.

This chain joins TRBV7-6 and TRBJ2-7; TRBD2 agrees at 14 bases. V gave up 3 bases and J gave up 2 bases; unmatched junction bases: 6. The V gene's germline CDR1 is SGHVS and CDR2 FNYEAQ. This CDR3 is built from 17 residues. DNA of the CDR3: TGTGCCAGCAGCTTTGCGGGACTAGCGGGGGAAACCTACGAGCAGTACTTC. This sequence encodes CASSFAGLAGETYEQYF.

This clonotype was picked up many times. The chain employs TRBV20-1 and TRBJ2-7, with a possible D match to TRBD2 (6 bases). CDR1 DFQATT and CDR2 SNEGSKA come from the germline V gene (reference sequence). The CDR3 has 16 amino acids. Trimming pared 2 bases from V and 2 bases from J, leaving 19 bases between. The CDR3 sequence: CSARSLPSRGTYEQYF. The CDR3, as DNA: TGCAGTGCTAGATCGTTACCTAGTCGGGGGACCTACGAGCAGTACTTC.

The sample holds many counts of this clonotype. The chain joins TRBV2 to TRBJ1-2; 9 bases fit TRBD1. V was clipped by 6 bases and J by 3 bases; unmatched bases: 5. Germline V gene lookup returns CDR1 SNHLY and CDR2 FYNNEI. This CDR3 has 14 residues. The CDR3 DNA reads TGTGCCAGCAGGGGGGACAGGGTACACTATGGCTACACCTTC. Translating gives CASRGDRVHYGYTF.

This clonotype was seen at least ten times. V gene TRBV27 combines with J gene TRBJ2-3; no firm D call. Trimming took 5 bases from V and 1 from J, leaving 22 bases between them. Germline CDR1 and CDR2: MNHEY and SMNVEV (reference sequence). The CDR3 runs to 18 residues. The CDR3 DNA is TGTGCCAGCAGTCCCGACTTCGCTCCTGGTGTACGCACAGATACGCAGTATTTT. Translation gives CASSPDFAPGVRTDTQYF.

This clonotype was detected ten times or more. V and J are TRBV12-3 or TRBV12-4 and TRBJ2-2; no firm D call. CDR3 length: 15 residues. V was cut by 7 bases and J by 0 bases, with 12 bases left in between. Here the CDR3 DNA reads TGTGCCAGCATTCCAGTAGGGCCGAACACCGGGGAGCTGTTTTTT. Protein: CASIPVGPNTGELFF.

This clonotype was detected only a few times. This rearrangement joins TRBV7-9 to TRBJ1-3; D gene unclear. V was shortened by 3 bases and J by 0 bases, with 6 bases between the two germline ends. Germline-derived CDR1 and CDR2 are SEHNR and FQNEAQ (reference sequence). The CDR3 length is 14 residues. CDR3 protein: CASSLGNSGNTIYF. The DNA of the CDR3 is TGTGCCAGCAGCTTGGGCAACTCTGGAAACACCATATATTTT.

This rearrangement joins TRBV15 to TRBJ2-7; TRBD1 matches at 8 bases. The V segment lost 0 bases and the J segment 2 bases; nucleotides outside the gene matches: 12. Germline assignment: CDR1 LNHNV and CDR2 YYDKDF (reference sequence). This CDR3 is built from 18 residues. DNA of the CDR3: TGTGCCACCAGCAGAGATATGGGGGGACAGGTCACCACCTACGAGCAGTACTTC. This encodes CATSRDMGGQVTTYEQYF.

The sample holds a few counts of this clonotype. The chain is built from TRBV5-1 and TRBJ1-1; the D gene is possibly TRBD1 (6 bases). CDR1 SGHRS and CDR2 YFSETQ come from the germline V gene. The V gene lost 4 bases and the J gene lost 7 bases, with 14 bases spanning the gap. This CDR3 is 13 amino acids long. The CDR3 loop reads CASSVDSQGEAFF. The CDR3 DNA sequence: TGCGCCAGCAGCGTGGACAGTCAGGGTGAAGCTTTCTTT.

The rearrangement links TRBV6-1 to TRBJ2-3, with D maybe TRBD1 (5 bases). The CDR3 has 14 residues. The ends were cut back, 10 bases at V and 2 bases at J, with 16 bases in the middle. Germline CDR1 and CDR2: MNHNS and SASEGT. CDR3 in DNA: TGTGCCATTACGAGCGACAGATACACAGATACGCAGTATTTT. Encoded protein: CAITSDRYTDTQYF.

The V call is TRBV4-2, the J call TRBJ1-5; possible D gene TRBD1, 5 bases. This CDR3 is 16 amino acids long. Trimming shortened V by 1 base and J by 1 base, and 11 bases separated the two germline ends. Germline values: CDR1 LGHNA, CDR2 YNFKEQ. The CDR3 region is CASSQGGGRSNQPQHF. In DNA, the CDR3 is TGTGCCAGCAGCCAAGGCGGGGGTAGGAGCAATCAGCCCCAGCATTTT.

This chain joins TRBV5-1 and TRBJ1-1; 8 bases match TRBD1. The junction had 8 bases not matched to a gene; V was cut back by 1 base and J by 0 bases. Looked up from germline, CDR1 is SGHRS and CDR2 is YFSETQ. The CDR3 is made up of 17 amino acids. The CDR3 DNA reads as TGCGCCAGCAGCTTGACTCAGGGGGCAGCCATGAACACTGAAGCTTTCTTT. As protein: CASSLTQGAAMNTEAFF.

This clonotype was observed at least ten times. The chain joins TRBV6-2 or TRBV6-3 to TRBJ2-2, with TRBD2 matching 7 bases. J gave up 7 bases and V 2 bases, and 7 bases lay outside the gene matches. This CDR3 comprises 15 residues. The germline V gene encodes CDR1 MNHEY and CDR2 SVGEGT. CDR3 bases: TGTGCCAGCAGTTACGCGGGGGTCGAAGGCGGGGAGCTGTTTTTT. Its translation is CASSYAGVEGGELFF.

The chain combines TRBV5-4 with TRBJ2-3; D remains unclear. There are 19 residues in the CDR3. Germline-derived CDR1 and CDR2 are SGHNT and YYREEE (reference sequence). The V end was cut by 0 bases, the J end by 1 base, with 21 bases between. The CDR3 DNA reads as TGTGCCAGCAGCTTGGGGTGGATCAGCCGTCAATTTTGCACAGATACGCAGTATTTT. Its translation: CASSLGWISRQFCTDTQYF.